The source of this T cell receptor beta chain is a study of blood T cell repertoires in COVID-19. In the study overall: T cells, B-cell-depleted T cells, or PBMCs supplied cDNA or gDNA.

Original processing notes: Quantification of nucleated cells was approximated via reference gene primer amplification. Repertoires were generated with immunoSEQ multiplex PCR, while TCRdb's copy carries only in-frame clones and drops some. The DNA was the basis for D and trimming; V, J and clone size are from that table. The sample has about 180,000 clones, 75% to 90% seen once; the top ten hold 11%. Germline CDR1 GTSNPN, CDR2 SVGIG (reference sequence). The CDR3 sequence is 16 residues long. Unmatched junction bases numbered 6, after V lost 1 base and J lost 0 bases. Sequences were obtained from peripheral blood. The V call is TRBV30, the J call TRBJ2-1; TRBD2 aligns across 7 bases. This sequence originates from a human donor with active or convalescent COVID-19. The donor label of this sample is uncertain. This CDR3 is CAWSAPGGFSYNEQFF. The CDR3 DNA is TGTGCCTGGAGTGCCCCGGGAGGCTTCTCCTACAATGAGCAGTTCTTC.